Listed below are T cell receptor beta chains from one sample, sequenced in a study of blood T cell repertoires in COVID-19. TCRdb keeps only in-frame clones here, not all; method: immunoSEQ multiplex PCR. This table holds about 110,000 clones, roughly 82% found once. Sequenced: peripheral blood. All receptors derive from a woman in her sixties or seventies with acute or convalescent COVID-19. Each CDR3 is given with its conserved first and last residue. A D gene is named only where the DNA matches it firmly. Clone size is shown for a subset of rows, as once, few, many or a class of expanded clone.

d_gene: NA; v_gene: TRBV5-1; j_gene: TRBJ2-1; abundance: NA; CDR3nt: TGCGCCAGCAGCCTAGGACTGTCTGACCTCTCCTACAATGAGCAGTTCTTC; CDR3aa: CASSLGLSDLSYNEQFF
d_gene: NA; v_gene: TRBV12-3/TRBV12-4; j_gene: TRBJ1-5; abundance: NA; CDR3nt: TGTGCCAGCAGCCCTACACAGAGTCAGCCCCAGCATTTT; CDR3aa: CASSPTQSQPQHF
d_gene: NA; v_gene: TRBV27; j_gene: TRBJ2-1; abundance: once; CDR3nt: TGTGCCAGCAGTTCAGAGGGCCCTAAGTATTACAATGAGCAGTTCTTC; CDR3aa: CASSSEGPKYYNEQFF
d_gene: NA; v_gene: TRBV5-4; j_gene: TRBJ1-5; abundance: NA; CDR3nt: TGTGCCAGCAGCTTGGCTGGGCAGGGCAATCAGCCCCAGCATTTT; CDR3aa: CASSLAGQGNQPQHF
d_gene: TRBD1; v_gene: TRBV9; j_gene: TRBJ1-2; abundance: NA; CDR3nt: TGTGCCAGCAGTGGGACAGATAACTATGGCTACACCTTC; CDR3aa: CASSGTDNYGYTF
d_gene: NA; v_gene: TRBV6-5; j_gene: TRBJ1-4; abundance: NA; CDR3nt: TGTGCCAGCAGTTTTCCTGGGGTGGCGGGGGAAAAACTGTTTTTT; CDR3aa: CASSFPGVAGEKLFF
d_gene: NA; v_gene: TRBV5-5; j_gene: TRBJ2-5; abundance: NA; CDR3nt: TGTGCCAGCAGCTTGGCACGCGGCCTACAAGAGACCCAGTACTTC; CDR3aa: CASSLARGLQETQYF
d_gene: NA; v_gene: TRBV6-5; j_gene: TRBJ1-3; abundance: NA; CDR3nt: TGTGCCAGCAGTTACGGGCAGGGTGAAGCCACCATATATTTT; CDR3aa: CASSYGQGEATIYF
d_gene: NA; v_gene: TRBV6-2/TRBV6-3; j_gene: TRBJ1-5; abundance: NA; CDR3nt: TGTGCCAGCAGTTACCTATCGACGGTTATTAGCTATCAGCCCCAGCATTTT; CDR3aa: CASSYLSTVISYQPQHF
d_gene: NA; v_gene: TRBV15; j_gene: TRBJ2-3; abundance: NA; CDR3nt: TGTGCCACCAGCCCCGACTTGGGCACAGATACGCAGTATTTT; CDR3aa: CATSPDLGTDTQYF
d_gene: TRBD1; v_gene: TRBV6-5; j_gene: TRBJ2-1; abundance: NA; CDR3nt: TGTGCCAGCAGGCCCGGGACAGCCTACAATGAGCAGTTCTTC; CDR3aa: CASRPGTAYNEQFF
d_gene: NA; v_gene: TRBV2; j_gene: TRBJ1-5; abundance: once; CDR3nt: TGTGCCAGCAGTCCAGGTCCCGGCAATCAGCCCCAGCATTTT; CDR3aa: CASSPGPGNQPQHF
d_gene: TRBD1; v_gene: TRBV28; j_gene: TRBJ1-4; abundance: NA; CDR3nt: TGTGCCAGCAGTCCCCACAGGGGGAAGGCTAATGAAAAACTGTTTTTT; CDR3aa: CASSPHRGKANEKLFF
d_gene: NA; v_gene: TRBV7-2; j_gene: TRBJ2-7; abundance: NA; CDR3nt: TGTGCCAGCAGCTTAAGAGGCGAGCAGTACTTC; CDR3aa: CASSLRGEQYF
d_gene: NA; v_gene: TRBV29-1; j_gene: TRBJ1-1; abundance: NA; CDR3nt: TGCAGCGTTGAGGCGGGGAACACTGAAGCTTTCTTT; CDR3aa: CSVEAGNTEAFF
d_gene: TRBD1; v_gene: TRBV6-6; j_gene: TRBJ1-1; abundance: many; CDR3nt: TGTGCCAGCACCCCATCGGGGGACAGAGGGACTGAAGCTTTCTTT; CDR3aa: CASTPSGDRGTEAFF
d_gene: NA; v_gene: TRBV5-1; j_gene: TRBJ2-5; abundance: NA; CDR3nt: TGCGCCAGCAGCTTGACCGGGGGTGAAGAGACCCAGTACTTC; CDR3aa: CASSLTGGEETQYF
d_gene: NA; v_gene: TRBV7-9; j_gene: TRBJ1-1; abundance: once; CDR3nt: TGTGCCAGCAGCCCCCAGGGGAATCGGGGTGAAGCTTTCTTT; CDR3aa: CASSPQGNRGEAFF
d_gene: NA; v_gene: TRBV6-5; j_gene: TRBJ1-2; abundance: NA; CDR3nt: TGTGCCAGCGCTCCAGGGTTGAGCTATGGCTACACCTTC; CDR3aa: CASAPGLSYGYTF